Listed here are 23 T cell receptor beta chains from one sample, sequenced in a study of a mutant IDH1 vaccine in newly diagnosed glioma. The data were produced by immunoSEQ multiplex PCR, yet TCRdb's version contains in-frame clones alone and is incomplete. This sample has around 50,000 clones, with approximately 78% found just once. For these receptors, no antigen is known. The time point was: week 5, during vaccination. All doses held 300 ug of mutant IDH1 20-mer peptide, with topical imiquimod. The sample here was PBMCs, taken from a glioma patient whose treatment included an IDH1 peptide vaccine. The receptors were gathered from a man between 45 and 60 years old with glioma.

In its sample, this clone was seen a few times. The rearrangement joins TRBV4-1 to TRBJ1-6; possible D gene TRBD1, 5 bases. CDR1 is MGHRA, CDR2 YSYEKL, per germline. CDR3 length equals 15 residues. With 0 bases removed from V and 7 bases from J, the gap between germline ends came to 10 bases. Written as DNA, the CDR3 is TGCGCCAGCAGCCAAGATCAGGGTGCGAATTCACCCCTCCACTTT. This gives the protein CASSQDQGANSPLHF.

The chain joins TRBV28 to TRBJ2-5; D could derive from TRBD1 or TRBD2 (5 bases each). The CDR3 is 13 residues long. V lost 9 bases to trimming and J lost 4 bases, with 15 bases between them. The germline V gene encodes CDR1 MDHEN and CDR2 SYDVKM. The CDR3 DNA reads TGTGCCAGTACCGAGGGGCAGGGAGAGACCCAGTACTTC. Protein product: CASTEGQGETQYF.

V usage is TRBV6-1 and J usage is TRBJ1-5; no clear D. Trimming took 0 bases from V and 2 from J, leaving 8 bases between them. Germline values: CDR1 MNHNS, CDR2 SASEGT. The CDR3 is 15 residues long. The CDR3 is CASSEAVWGNQPQHF. The CDR3 bases are TGTGCCAGCAGTGAAGCAGTTTGGGGCAATCAGCCCCAGCATTTT.

V is TRBV15 and J is TRBJ1-3; 9 bases map to TRBD1. This CDR3 has 15 residues. V trimming: 5 bases; J trimming: 4 bases; junction bases outside the gene matches: 6. Germline V gene lookup returns CDR1 LNHNV and CDR2 YYDKDF (reference sequence). The CDR3 here is CATSRSGQGGNTIYF. The CDR3 region has the DNA TGTGCCACCAGCCGTTCGGGACAGGGAGGAAACACCATATATTTT.

V usage is TRBV7-8 and J usage is TRBJ2-3; 7 nucleotides line up with TRBD2. After removal of 8 bases from V and 0 bases from J, the junction contained 8 bases not matched to a gene. The CDR3 covers 15 residues. Germline V gene sequence: CDR1 SGHVS, CDR2 FQNEAQ. The DNA of the CDR3 is TGTGCCAGCCAATGGGAGGGACCGAGCACAGATACGCAGTATTTT. This translates into CASQWEGPSTDTQYF.

This chain joins TRBV19 and TRBJ1-4, with D possibly TRBD1 on 6 matching bases. Trimming pared 4 bases from V and 5 bases from J, leaving 17 bases between. The CDR3 spans 16 residues. CDR1 and CDR2 from the germline V gene are LNHDA and SQIVND (reference sequence). The CDR3 region is CASSTTTGTPNEKLFF. The CDR3 DNA follows: TGTGCCAGTAGTACAACTACCGGGACACCAAATGAAAAACTGTTTTTT.

This chain connects TRBV2 to TRBJ2-5; no reliable D call. This CDR3 region has 11 residues. Germline-derived CDR1 and CDR2 are SNHLY and FYNNEI. V lost 10 bases to trimming and J lost 2 bases, with 8 bases between them. The CDR3: CATTFQETQYF. DNA for the CDR3: TGTGCCACGACTTTTCAAGAGACCCAGTACTTC.

The V gene is TRBV18, the J gene TRBJ1-2; unclear D gene. The germline V gene has CDR1 KGHSH and CDR2 LQKENI. V lost 2 bases to trimming and J lost 3 bases, with 7 bases between them. The CDR3 length is 13 residues. Here the CDR3 reads CASSPNTYYGYTF. CDR3 DNA: TGTGCCAGCTCACCAAACACCTACTATGGCTACACCTTC. The full variable domain, with the rest looked up from reference TRBV18 and TRBJ1-2, is NAGVMQNPRHLVRRRGQEARLRCSPMKGHSHVYWYRQLPEEGLKFMVYLQKENIIDESGMPKERFSAEFPKEGPSILRIQQVVRGDSAAYFCASSPNTYYGYTFGSGTRLTVV.

J is TRBJ2-2 and V is TRBV5-4, with TRBD1 identical over 7 bases. This CDR3 region has 15 residues. The V gene end was trimmed by 0 bases and the J gene end by 7 bases; junction bases not matched to a gene: 6. CDR1 and CDR2 (germline): SGHNT, YYREEE (reference sequence). The CDR3: CASSLGAGGNGELFF. Here the CDR3 DNA reads TGTGCCAGCAGCTTGGGGGCAGGGGGTAACGGGGAGCTGTTTTTT.

This clone was counted once. This chain links TRBV15 with TRBJ1-5; the D is unclear. Germline CDR1 is LNHNV and CDR2 is YYDKDF (reference sequence). Trimming took off 5 bases at V and 6 bases at J, with 11 bases between the two ends. The CDR3 runs 13 residues. Here the CDR3 DNA reads TGTGCCACCAGCCGAATCACACGTCAGCCCCAGCATTTT. Translated: CATSRITRQPQHF. Combining the CDR3 with reference TRBV15 and TRBJ1-5 gives the whole variable domain DAMVIQNPRYQVTQFGKPVTLSCSQTLNHNVMYWYQQKSSQAPKLLFHYYDKDFNNEADTPDNFQSRRPNTSFCFLDIRSPGLGDTAMYLCATSRITRQPQHFGDGTRLSIL.

This clone has just one count. The chain carries TRBV19 and TRBJ2-7; TRBD1 matches at 9 bases. Germline V lookup: CDR1 LNHDA, CDR2 SQIVND (reference sequence). V gave up 6 bases and J gave up 1 base; unmatched junction bases: 7. The CDR3 runs to 15 residues. This chain's CDR3 is CASSASGTGSYEQYF. CDR3 coding DNA: TGTGCCAGTAGCGCATCCGGGACAGGGTCCTACGAGCAGTACTTC.

This clone has a handful of counts. The chain links TRBV5-1 to TRBJ2-5; a weak D match, TRBD2 (5 bases). V was trimmed by 3 bases and J by 5 bases, leaving 5 bases between them. The germline V gene has CDR1 SGHRS and CDR2 YFSETQ. The CDR3 runs 11 residues. The CDR3 bases are TGCGCCAGCAGCTCGGGGGAGACCCAGTACTTC. Translating gives CASSSGETQYF.

The V and J genes are TRBV11-2 and TRBJ1-3; 7 bases fit TRBD1. The CDR3 totals 15 residues. Germline CDR1 and CDR2: SGHAT and FQNNGV. V lost 4 bases to trimming and J lost 0 bases; unmatched junction nucleotides: 3. The CDR3 DNA follows: TGTGCCAGCAGCTCGACAGGGAGCTCTGGAAACACCATATATTTT. This codes for CASSSTGSSGNTIYF. Together with reference TRBV11-2 and TRBJ1-3, the CDR3 gives the full variable domain: EAGVAQSPRYKIIEKRQSVAFWCNPISGHATLYWYQQILGQGPKLLIQFQNNGVVDDSQLPKDRFSAERLKGVDSTLKIQPAKLEDSAVYLCASSSTGSSGNTIYFGEGSWLTVV.

This clone was seen only once. The chain combines TRBV5-1 with TRBJ2-1, with TRBD1 matching 10 bases. With V trimmed by 0 bases and J by 8 bases, 11 bases remained unmatched. The V gene's germline CDR1 is SGHRS and CDR2 YFSETQ. The length of the CDR3 is 17 residues. The CDR3 loop is CASSLVPGTGVVDEQFF. The CDR3 DNA follows: TGCGCCAGCAGCTTGGTTCCCGGGACAGGGGTGGTCGATGAGCAGTTCTTC.

The chain has TRBV2 and TRBJ1-1; TRBD1 matches at 8 bases. Per germline, CDR1 SNHLY and CDR2 FYNNEI. This CDR3 has 12 residues. V was pared by 5 bases and J by 8 bases, with 4 bases of the junction left unmatched. CDR3 loop: CASSRQGREAFF. The CDR3 DNA follows: TGTGCCAGCAGTAGACAGGGGCGCGAAGCTTTCTTT.

CDR3 nucleotides: TGTGCCAGTCAACCTGGCCAGTTCTTC. Amino acid sequence: CASQPGQFF. The chain recombines TRBV7-6 with TRBJ2-1; D gene unclear. This CDR3 is 9 amino acids long. Deletions cut 9 bases from V and 13 bases from J, with 10 bases between. Germline CDR1 is SGHVS and CDR2 is FNYEAQ.

The V and J genes are TRBV29-1 and TRBJ2-2, with TRBD1 matching 9 bases. Germline-derived CDR1 and CDR2 are SQVTM and ANQGSEA. The CDR3 is made up of 14 amino acids. The ends lost 6 bases at V and 7 bases at J; junction bases unmatched: 9. CDR3 DNA: TGCAGCGTCGACTTACAGGGGGCGGGCGGGGAGCTGTTTTTT. Translated, it gives CSVDLQGAGGELFF.

The rearrangement uses TRBV28 and TRBJ2-7; tentatively, D is TRBD1 (6 bases). Germline V gene sequence: CDR1 MDHEN, CDR2 SYDVKM. V lost 6 bases to trimming and J lost 0 bases, with 18 bases between them. This CDR3 has 16 amino acids. The CDR3 bases are TGTGCCAGCAGGGGTGTAGGGGGATCGAGCTCCTACGAGCAGTACTTC. It is translated as CASRGVGGSSSYEQYF.

V is TRBV9 and J is TRBJ2-5, with a weak D call TRBD2 (6 bases). Trimming took 2 bases from V and 1 from J, leaving 9 bases between them. The V gene's germline CDR1 is SGDLS and CDR2 YYNGEE. This CDR3 region has 14 residues. CDR3: CASSVIGGQETQYF. As DNA, the CDR3 is TGTGCCAGCAGCGTTATCGGGGGCCAAGAGACCCAGTACTTC.

The chain combines TRBV18 with TRBJ2-1, with D possibly matching TRBD1 (6 bases). Trimming shortened V by 6 bases and J by 4 bases, and 16 bases separated the two germline ends. CDR1 and CDR2 (germline): KGHSH, LQKENI. The CDR3 loop spans 15 amino acids. The DNA for the CDR3 is TGTGCCAGCTCTCCTGGCAGGGGCGTTTACAATGAGCAGTTCTTC. Protein product: CASSPGRGVYNEQFF. Combining the CDR3 with reference TRBV18 and TRBJ2-1 gives the whole variable domain NAGVMQNPRHLVRRRGQEARLRCSPMKGHSHVYWYRQLPEEGLKFMVYLQKENIIDESGMPKERFSAEFPKEGPSILRIQQVVRGDSAAYFCASSPGRGVYNEQFFGPGTRLTVL.

This chain uses TRBV2 with TRBJ1-1, with 9 bases that match TRBD1. Germline lookup yields CDR1 SNHLY and CDR2 FYNNEI. V dropped 6 bases and J dropped 3; count of bases not matched to a gene: 2. The CDR3 runs 13 residues. CDR3 sequence (DNA): TGTGCCAGCAGGCGGACAGGGGACACTGAAGCTTTCTTT. This translates into CASRRTGDTEAFF.

This CDR3 reads CASSRKGGEPWNEQFF. As DNA, the CDR3 is TGTGCCAGTAGTAGAAAGGGCGGGGAGCCCTGGAATGAGCAGTTCTTC. The chain employs TRBV19 and TRBJ2-1; a weak D match, TRBD2 (6 bases). Germline-derived CDR1 and CDR2 are LNHDA and SQIVND (reference sequence). V lost 4 bases and J lost 7, with 20 bases in between. The CDR3 sequence is 16 residues long.

This clone was picked up a small number of times. The chain couples TRBV6-1 to TRBJ2-3; 11 bases align to TRBD2. The junction had 6 bases not matched to a gene; V was cut back by 8 bases and J by 5 bases. Germline values: CDR1 MNHNS, CDR2 SASEGT. CDR3 length: 14 residues. The CDR3 region is CASSSGGPGDTQYF. Here the CDR3 DNA reads TGTGCCAGCTCTAGCGGGGGGCCCGGAGATACGCAGTATTTT.